The T cell receptor (beta chain) under discussion was sequenced for a study of blood T cells in healthy people across ages (dated by TCRdb to between 2015 and 2017). Describing the broader study: In model experiments, roughly one uniquely barcoded TCR beta cDNA molecule per two T cells was captured by template switching. To track age-related changes in TCR beta repertoire diversity, the study relied on deep sequencing normalized with unique cDNA molecular identifiers. Donors were grouped into four age groups: young (average about 15 years), middle-aged (39), aged (approximately 58) and long-lived (around 82). Using the same blood draw, the study looked at two additional independent replicas of 1 million unique cDNA reads for two donors, one aged 18 to 30 and the other aged 80 or older.

The research as a whole found: Estimates of total diversity based on one million sequenced T cells were regarded as lower bounds and as underestimates. Because donor CMV infection status was unknown, age-related changes in expanded clonotypes were potentially confounded. As age increased, observed TCR beta diversity per million T cells dropped in a roughly linear way, and a significant reduction was already evident by age 40. Conclusive comparison of naive and antigen-experienced compartments was prevented by the profiling of bulk unsorted PBMCs. Observed TCR beta diversity correlated strongly with the percentage of naive T cells measured by flow cytometry. Compared with the aged group, the long-lived group had more naive CD4+ T cells, fewer expanded clones and increased TCR diversity, a pattern suggesting age selection.

Library creation used 5' RACE. Instrument used: Illumina HiSeq 2500. The second PCR ran for about 6 to 11 cycles and used a J-beta primer mix along with a sample-barcoded 5' primer. A template-switch 5' adaptor carrying 12 random nucleotides introduced a unique molecular identifier onto each TCR beta cDNA molecule. Each sample yielded at least 2.5 million CDR3-containing paired-end reads. The Mint cDNA synthesis kit, primed by a TRBC-specific oligonucleotide, was used to synthesize first-strand cDNA from all RNA. After uracil-DNA glycosylase treatment, a first 18-cycle PCR used universal primers M1SS and BC2_uni_R on all cDNA. Per the source publication's procedure: For normalization, 1 million high-quality reads, each with a distinct molecular identifier, were randomly selected from each sample. Instead of being binned into consensus sequences, reads that shared molecular identifiers were thrown out. CDR3 identification, clonotype clustering and error correction used MiTCR with a Q25 quality threshold and the strictest error-elimination algorithm. Lower-bound total TCR beta diversity was estimated with a nonparametric unseen species model using Euler transformation. TCRdb redid the processing of the public reads, applying fastp at Q25 and MiXCR, and retained in-frame beta chains. Merged by CDR3 protein, the rows form single entries marked with the most common genes and DNA. None of the V and J calls come from the authors' own analysis; TCRdb made them. In this sample the table shows 600,000 to 900,000 distinct CDR3 sequences, around a quarter of which occur a single time. 2.5% to 3.5% of the sample lies in the top ten.

The germline V gene gives CDR1 as MGHRA and CDR2 as YSYEKL. The junction shows trimming of 1 base on V and 4 bases on J, plus 10 bases between the germline ends. The CDR3 has 14 amino acids, counting the end cysteine and phenylalanine. Only the CDR3 DNA stays, 42 bases, in frame from base 1. Donors were a few dozen systemically healthy Caucasian individuals from Russia aged roughly 6 to 90 years. Each donor gave 8 to 10 milliliters of peripheral blood, collected into EDTA-treated Vacutainer tubes. Ficoll-Paque density-gradient centrifugation was used to isolate PBMCs, with at least 7 million obtained per sample. Trizol reagent was used to extract total RNA from PBMCs, with at least 5 micrograms per sample. Naive CD45RAhigh/CD27high T cell percentages were measured by flow cytometry on a PBMC aliquot from every donor. With respect to this clonotype: No antigen is known for it. Per-nucleotide qualities are absent, and no much larger clonotype sits a single base away.

These data also formed part of another study, on T cells of mothers and their children. As the second publication notes: Nine systemically healthy Caucasian individuals served as donors, namely three mothers together with their six children. cDNA synthesis used all of the extracted RNA, with 1.5 ug of RNA in each 15 ul reaction. In the second PCR, the M1S primer added sample barcodes and 2-4 random nucleotides. Each mother yielded over 8.5 million TCR beta CDR3 reads and each child roughly 3 million reads. Thymic selection similarly shapes TCR recombination output in related and unrelated pairs, with minor effect from inherited differences. Normalized repertoire overlap was always slightly but never significantly higher in related than unrelated mother-child pairs. Persistent microchimeric T cell clones were not detected, at a sensitivity of about 100 clones per million clonotypes. Deep NGS was used in the study to compare the TCR beta repertoires of mothers and children and to look for features that separate related mother-child pairs from unrelated individuals. Mothers averaged roughly 36 +/- 4 years of age and children averaged about 10 +/- 4 years. After adapter ligation with NEBNext reagents, the libraries were sequenced on Illumina HiSeq 2000 with 100+100 nt paired-end reads. Mother and child libraries were prepared a month apart and sequenced in separate runs to prevent cross-contamination. For each donor, somewhere between roughly 500,000 and 2,100,000 distinct TCR beta clonotypes were identified. Naive TCR beta clonotypes were estimated from low-frequency clonotypes matched to each donor's FACS-determined naive share, without sorting.

The sequence joins TRBV4-1 to TRBJ1-1, with no D gene named confidently. The sample was blood. This receptor was identified in a boy aged 5-17 years in good health. The CDR3 protein sequence reads: CASSQAGEFTEAFF. The DNA reads as follows: TGCGCCAGCAGCCAAGCCGGGGAATTCACTGAAGCTTTCTTT.